This TCR beta chain was sequenced during a study of cytomegalovirus exposure and HLA in healthy donors. Study-wide results and limits: In vitro confirmation showed three CMV-associated chains to be CMV antigen specific. TCR beta chains numbering about 160 were designated cytomegalovirus-associated. Subsequent analysis of the 120 or so validation repertoires found a tendency for first-cohort TCR clusters to co-occur.

Germline lookup yields CDR1 LGHNA and CDR2 YNFKEQ. The CDR3 contains 15 residues. V shed 1 base, J shed 4 bases, and the junction held 5 bases outside the gene matches. Libraries were prepared by immunoSEQ multiplex PCR; TCRdb keeps only in-frame clonotypes and omits some of them. The sample holds roughly 130,000 clones; about nine tenths are singletons and the top ten take about 1.5%. Comment on this clone: Its antigen is undetermined.

This clonotype originated in a man in his thirties or forties in good health and CMV-seronegative. The sample comprised PBMCs. The genes are TRBV4-2 and TRBJ1-1; TRBD1 aligns across 8 bases. Written as DNA, the CDR3 is TGTGCCAGCAGCCAAGGTAAAACAGGGGGCACTGAAGCTTTCTTT. Residues: CASSQGKTGGTEAFF.